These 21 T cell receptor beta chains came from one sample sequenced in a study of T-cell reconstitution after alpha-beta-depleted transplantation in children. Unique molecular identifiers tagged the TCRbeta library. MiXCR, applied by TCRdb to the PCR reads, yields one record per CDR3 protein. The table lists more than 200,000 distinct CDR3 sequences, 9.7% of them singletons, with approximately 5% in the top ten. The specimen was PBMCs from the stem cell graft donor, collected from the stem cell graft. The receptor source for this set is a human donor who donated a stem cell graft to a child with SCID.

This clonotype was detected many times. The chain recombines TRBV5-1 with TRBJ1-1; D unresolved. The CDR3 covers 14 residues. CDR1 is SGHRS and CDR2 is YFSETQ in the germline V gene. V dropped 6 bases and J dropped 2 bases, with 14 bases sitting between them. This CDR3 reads CASNRFGQNTEAFF. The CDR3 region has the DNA TGCGCCAGCAACCGCTTTGGGCAAAACACTGAAGCTTTCTTT. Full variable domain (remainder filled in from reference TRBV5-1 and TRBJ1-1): KAGVTQTPRYLIKTRGQQVTLSCSPISGHRSVSWYQQTPGQGLQFLFEYFSETQRNKGNFPGRFSGRQFSNSRSEMNVSTLELGDSALYLCASNRFGQNTEAFFGQGTRLTVV.

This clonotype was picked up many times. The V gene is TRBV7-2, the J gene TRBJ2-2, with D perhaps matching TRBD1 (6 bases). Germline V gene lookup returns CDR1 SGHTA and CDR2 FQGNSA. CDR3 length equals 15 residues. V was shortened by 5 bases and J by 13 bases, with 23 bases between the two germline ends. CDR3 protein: CASSLRGTGARGLFF. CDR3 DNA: TGTGCCAGCAGCCTTAGGGGGACCGGAGCTAGAGGGCTGTTTTTT.

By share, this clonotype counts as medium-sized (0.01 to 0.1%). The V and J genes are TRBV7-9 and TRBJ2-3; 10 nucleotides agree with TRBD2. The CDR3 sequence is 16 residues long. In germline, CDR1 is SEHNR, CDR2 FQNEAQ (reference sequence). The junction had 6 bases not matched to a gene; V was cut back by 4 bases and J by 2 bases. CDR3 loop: CASSSIAGGYTDTQYF. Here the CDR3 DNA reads TGTGCCAGCAGCTCCATAGCGGGGGGCTACACAGATACGCAGTATTTT.

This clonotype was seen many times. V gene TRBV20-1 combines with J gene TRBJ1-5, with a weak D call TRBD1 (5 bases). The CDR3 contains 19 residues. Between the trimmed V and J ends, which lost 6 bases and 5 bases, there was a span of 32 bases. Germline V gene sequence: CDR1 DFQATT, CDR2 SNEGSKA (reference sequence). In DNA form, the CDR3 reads TGCAGTGCCCCAACATTAAACCGGGGCCCGGAGGAGTTGGATCAGCCCCAGCATTTT. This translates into CSAPTLNRGPEELDQPQHF.

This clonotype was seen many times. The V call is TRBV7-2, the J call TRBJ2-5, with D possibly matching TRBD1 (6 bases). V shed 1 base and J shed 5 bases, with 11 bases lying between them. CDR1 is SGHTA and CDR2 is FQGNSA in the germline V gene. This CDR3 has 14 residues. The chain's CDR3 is CASSLVAGVETQYF. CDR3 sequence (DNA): TGTGCCAGCAGCTTAGTGGCAGGGGTTGAGACCCAGTACTTC.

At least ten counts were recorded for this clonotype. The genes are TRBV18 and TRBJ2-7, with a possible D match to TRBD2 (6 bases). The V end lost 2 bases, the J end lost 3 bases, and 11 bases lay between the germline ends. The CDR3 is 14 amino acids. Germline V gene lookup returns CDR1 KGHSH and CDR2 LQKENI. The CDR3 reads CASSPRLGGYEQYF. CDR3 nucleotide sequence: TGTGCCAGCTCACCAAGGTTGGGGGGCTACGAGCAGTACTTC.

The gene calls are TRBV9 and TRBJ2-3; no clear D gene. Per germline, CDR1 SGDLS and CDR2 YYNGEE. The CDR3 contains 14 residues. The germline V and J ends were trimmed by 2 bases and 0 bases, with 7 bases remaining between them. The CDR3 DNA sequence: TGTGCCAGCAGCGTGAGCCCTAGCACAGATACGCAGTATTTT. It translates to CASSVSPSTDTQYF.

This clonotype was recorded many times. The CDR3 region has the DNA TGCGCCAGCAGCCAGGGTTCCAACAGCTATGGCTACACCTTC. This translates into CASSQGSNSYGYTF. The chain carries TRBV4-1 and TRBJ1-2; D remains ambiguous. Trimming took 3 bases from V and 4 from J, leaving 12 bases between them. The V gene's germline CDR1 is MGHRA and CDR2 YSYEKL. The CDR3 covers 14 residues.

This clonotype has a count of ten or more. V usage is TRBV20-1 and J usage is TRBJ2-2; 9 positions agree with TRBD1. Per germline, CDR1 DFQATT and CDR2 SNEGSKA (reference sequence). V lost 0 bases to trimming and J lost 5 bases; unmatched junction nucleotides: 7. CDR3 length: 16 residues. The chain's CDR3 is CSARDWTGEETGELFF. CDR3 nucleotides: TGCAGTGCTAGAGACTGGACAGGGGAAGAAACCGGGGAGCTGTTTTTT.

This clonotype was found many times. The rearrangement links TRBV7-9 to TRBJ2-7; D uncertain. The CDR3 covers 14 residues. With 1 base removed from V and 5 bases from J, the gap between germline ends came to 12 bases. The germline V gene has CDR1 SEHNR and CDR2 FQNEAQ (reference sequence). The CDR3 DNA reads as TGTGCCAGCAGCTTAGTCTTGGGGTCTCACGAGCAGTACTTC. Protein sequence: CASSLVLGSHEQYF.

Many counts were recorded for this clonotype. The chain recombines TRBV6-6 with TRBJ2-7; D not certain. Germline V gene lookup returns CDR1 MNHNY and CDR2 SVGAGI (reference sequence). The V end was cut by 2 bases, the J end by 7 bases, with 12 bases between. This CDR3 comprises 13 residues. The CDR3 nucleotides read TGTGCCAGCAGTTACCTGGCTAACGGGGAGCAGTACTTC. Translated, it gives CASSYLANGEQYF.

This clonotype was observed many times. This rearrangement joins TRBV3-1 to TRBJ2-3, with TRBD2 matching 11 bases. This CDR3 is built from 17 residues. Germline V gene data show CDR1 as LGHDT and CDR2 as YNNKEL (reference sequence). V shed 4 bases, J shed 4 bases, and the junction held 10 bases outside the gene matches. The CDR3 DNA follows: TGTGCCAGCAGCCCTCCCCCCCCACTAGCGGGGGCAGATACGCAGTATTTT. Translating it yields CASSPPPPLAGADTQYF.

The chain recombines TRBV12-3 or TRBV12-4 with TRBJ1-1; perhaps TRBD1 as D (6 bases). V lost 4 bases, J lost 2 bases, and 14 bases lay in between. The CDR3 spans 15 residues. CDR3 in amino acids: CASSWGRSLNTEAFF. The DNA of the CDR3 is TGTGCCAGCAGTTGGGGGCGCAGCCTTAACACTGAAGCTTTCTTT.

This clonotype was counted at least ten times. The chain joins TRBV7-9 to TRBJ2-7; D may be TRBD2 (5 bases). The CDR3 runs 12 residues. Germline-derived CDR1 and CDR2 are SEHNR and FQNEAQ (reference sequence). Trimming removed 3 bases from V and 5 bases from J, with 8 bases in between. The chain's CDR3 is CASSFTGNEQYF. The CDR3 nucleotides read TGTGCCAGCAGCTTTACGGGGAACGAGCAGTACTTC.

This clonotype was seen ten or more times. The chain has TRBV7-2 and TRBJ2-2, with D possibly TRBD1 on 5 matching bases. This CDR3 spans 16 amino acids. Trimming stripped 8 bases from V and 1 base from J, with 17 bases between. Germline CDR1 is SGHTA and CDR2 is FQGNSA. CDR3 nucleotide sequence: TGTGCCAGCGAAGAAGGACACCGAATGAACACCGGGGAGCTGTTTTTT. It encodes CASEEGHRMNTGELFF.

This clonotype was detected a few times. The CDR3 sequence: CSAPGQGKKLFF. CDR3 DNA sequence: TGCAGTGCCCCGGGACAGGGGAAAAAACTGTTTTTT. This rearrangement joins TRBV20-1 to TRBJ1-4; the match to TRBD1 covers 10 bases. With 6 bases clipped from V and 9 bases from J, the junction kept 4 bases outside the gene matches. The CDR3 sequence is 12 residues long. CDR1 and CDR2 (germline): DFQATT, SNEGSKA (reference sequence).

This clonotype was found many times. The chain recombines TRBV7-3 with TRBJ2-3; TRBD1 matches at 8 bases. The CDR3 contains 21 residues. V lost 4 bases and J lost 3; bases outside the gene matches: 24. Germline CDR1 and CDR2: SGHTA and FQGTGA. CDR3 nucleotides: TGTGCCAGCAGCTCATACCGGACAGGGTTCTTGGCGGGGTACGTGACAGATACGCAGTATTTT. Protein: CASSSYRTGFLAGYVTDTQYF.

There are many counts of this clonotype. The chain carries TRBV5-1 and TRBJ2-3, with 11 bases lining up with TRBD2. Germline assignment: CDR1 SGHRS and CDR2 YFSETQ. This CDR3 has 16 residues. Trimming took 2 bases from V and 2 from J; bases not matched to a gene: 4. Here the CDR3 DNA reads TGCGCCAGCAGCTTCCCGACTAGCGGGGCCACAGATACGCAGTATTTT. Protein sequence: CASSFPTSGATDTQYF.

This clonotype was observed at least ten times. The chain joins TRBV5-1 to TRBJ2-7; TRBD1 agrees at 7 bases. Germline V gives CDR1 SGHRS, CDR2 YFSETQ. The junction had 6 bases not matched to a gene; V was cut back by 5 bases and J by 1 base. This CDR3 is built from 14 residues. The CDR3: CASRPGTVSYEQYF. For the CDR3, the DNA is TGCGCCAGCAGACCCGGGACAGTTTCCTACGAGCAGTACTTC.

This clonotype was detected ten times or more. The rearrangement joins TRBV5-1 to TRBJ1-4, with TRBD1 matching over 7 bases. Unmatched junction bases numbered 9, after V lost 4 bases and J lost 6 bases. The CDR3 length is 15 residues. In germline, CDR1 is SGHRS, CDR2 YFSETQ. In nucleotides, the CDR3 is TGCGCCAGCAGCAAATCGACAGGGTTGGATGAAAAACTGTTTTTT. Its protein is CASSKSTGLDEKLFF.

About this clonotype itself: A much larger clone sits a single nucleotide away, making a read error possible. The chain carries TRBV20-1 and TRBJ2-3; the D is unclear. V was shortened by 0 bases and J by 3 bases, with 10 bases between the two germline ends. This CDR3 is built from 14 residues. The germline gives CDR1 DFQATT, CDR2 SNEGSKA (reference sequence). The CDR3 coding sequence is TGCAGTGCTAGAGACCAAACACGTACAGATACGCAGTATTTT. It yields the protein CSARDQTRTDTQYF.